This T cell receptor beta chain was obtained from a study of T cell repertoires in cytomegalovirus infection. At least ten counts were recorded for this clonotype. Its antigen remains unknown. CDR1 is SGHTA and CDR2 is FQGNSA in the germline V gene. This CDR3 is built from 14 residues. Deletions cut 5 bases from V and 1 base from J, with 11 bases between. TCRdb re-called the reads with MiXCR, one entry per CDR3 protein. The repertoire consists of fewer than 950,000 distinct CDR3 sequences, with approximately 29% occurring once and the leading ten covering around 12%. The chain couples TRBV7-2 to TRBJ2-5; tentatively, D is TRBD2 (6 bases). The TCR comes from a human donor in good health (CMV status not recorded). Some clones in this sample may be carry-over from other donors' samples. The specimen comprised cultured CD8+ T cells from PBMCs, sampled from culture after CMV antigen stimulation. Written as DNA, the CDR3 is TGTGCCAGCAGCGCGGGGAGGATCCAAGAGACCCAGTACTTC. This encodes CASSAGRIQETQYF.